Below, 11 T cell receptor beta chains from the same sample are listed, as sequenced in a study of blood T cell repertoires in COVID-19. Libraries were prepared by immunoSEQ multiplex PCR; TCRdb keeps only in-frame clonotypes and omits some of them. There are about 75,000 clones in the sample; approximately 86% occur only once, and about 6% lies in the top ten. What was sequenced was peripheral blood. Every receptor here comes from a man older than 75 with COVID-19, enrolled during active disease.

The chain carries TRBV10-1 and TRBJ1-2, with 7 bases aligning to TRBD1. J lost 4 bases, V lost 6 bases, and 11 bases had no gene match. CDR1 is WNHNN and CDR2 is SYGVQD in the germline V gene (reference sequence). This CDR3 is 15 amino acids long. The CDR3 sequence: CASSRRTGPPYGYTF. CDR3 bases: TGCGCCAGCAGCCGACGGACAGGCCCACCCTATGGCTACACCTTC.

The chain has TRBV7-3 and TRBJ2-2; D is possibly TRBD2 (6 bases). V lost 5 bases and J lost 6, with 10 bases in between. Germline CDR1 SGHTA, CDR2 FQGTGA. This CDR3 is built from 13 residues. This chain's CDR3 is CASSPREAGELFF. CDR3 nucleotide sequence: TGTGCCAGCAGCCCCAGGGAGGCCGGGGAGCTGTTTTTT.

The chain couples TRBV19 to TRBJ2-7; the match to TRBD1 covers 9 bases. The CDR3 extends over 15 amino acids. The germline V gene encodes CDR1 LNHDA and CDR2 SQIVND (reference sequence). The junction had 5 bases not matched to a gene; V was cut back by 1 base and J by 4 bases. The CDR3 DNA is TGTGCCAGTAGTATAGCCGGGACAGGGCGATACGAGCAGTACTTC. Translating it yields CASSIAGTGRYEQYF. The full variable domain, rest sourced from reference TRBV19 and TRBJ2-7, is DGGITQSPKYLFRKEGQNVTLSCEQNLNHDAMYWYRQDPGQGLRLIYYSQIVNDFQKGDIAEGYSVSREKKESFPLTVTSAQKNPTAFYLCASSIAGTGRYEQYFGPGTRLTVT.

V gene TRBV5-4 combines with J gene TRBJ2-7; TRBD2 matches at 7 bases. The V segment lost 2 bases and the J segment 3 bases; nucleotides outside the gene matches: 5. In germline, CDR1 is SGHNT, CDR2 YYREEE (reference sequence). The length of the CDR3 is 14 residues. CDR3 loop: CASSFGEGGYEQYF. The CDR3, as DNA: TGTGCCAGCAGCTTTGGGGAGGGAGGCTACGAGCAGTACTTC. The full variable domain, in which reference TRBV5-4 and TRBJ2-7 provide the parts outside the CDR3, is ETGVTQSPTHLIKTRGQQVTLRCSSQSGHNTVSWYQQALGQGPQFIFQYYREEENGRGNFPPRFSGLQFPNYSSELNVNALELDDSALYLCASSFGEGGYEQYFGPGTRLTVT.

The chain has TRBV24-1 and TRBJ2-5; 8 nucleotides line up with TRBD1. This CDR3 comprises 15 residues. Trimming at V came to 4 bases and at J to 4 bases, leaving 7 bases not matched to a gene. CDR1 and CDR2 from the germline V gene are KGHDR and SFDVKD. The DNA for the CDR3 is TGTGCCACCAGTGAATCAGGGGGCTTCAGAGAGACCCAGTACTTC. It encodes CATSESGGFRETQYF.

V is TRBV24-1 and J is TRBJ1-2, with 8 nucleotides matching TRBD1. CDR3 length: 14 amino acids. Looked up from germline, CDR1 is KGHDR and CDR2 is SFDVKD. V lost 1 base, J lost 7 bases, and 4 bases stayed unmatched. For the CDR3, the DNA is TGTGCCACCAGTGATTTCAGGGGGCCTAGTGGCTACACCTTC. It specifies CATSDFRGPSGYTF.

The rearrangement uses TRBV9 and TRBJ1-2; D is undetermined. The CDR3 loop spans 15 amino acids. From germline, CDR1 is SGDLS and CDR2 YYNGEE. V shed 2 bases and J shed 5 bases, with 16 bases lying between them. CDR3 in amino acids: CASSVSPDGGYGYTF. In nucleotides, the CDR3 is TGTGCCAGCAGCGTGTCCCCGGACGGAGGATATGGCTACACCTTC.

The chain links TRBV4-2 to TRBJ1-3; no firm D call. The CDR3 has 15 residues. CDR1 is LGHNA and CDR2 is YNFKEQ in the germline V gene. V was trimmed by 0 bases and J by 2 bases, leaving 8 bases between them. Written as DNA, the CDR3 is TGTGCCAGCAGCCAAGACAGGCCTACTGGAAACACCATATATTTT. This translates into CASSQDRPTGNTIYF.

V gene TRBV7-2 combines with J gene TRBJ2-7, with D possibly matching TRBD1 (6 bases). The CDR3 covers 11 residues. The germline V and J ends were trimmed by 6 bases and 6 bases, with 9 bases remaining between them. Germline loops: CDR1 SGHTA, CDR2 FQGNSA. The CDR3 protein is CASRDSFEQYF. As DNA, the CDR3 is TGTGCCAGCAGGGACAGCTTCGAGCAGTACTTC.

This chain links TRBV7-2 with TRBJ2-1; 11 bases fit TRBD2. The CDR3 contains 18 residues. J lost 6 bases, V lost 3 bases, and 13 bases had no gene match. Germline V gene sequence: CDR1 SGHTA, CDR2 FQGNSA. CDR3 sequence (DNA): TGTGCCAGCAGCTTGGGTCTGTTAGCGGGGGGGGAAGGCAATGAGCAGTTCTTC. Its translation is CASSLGLLAGGEGNEQFF. Supplemented by reference TRBV7-2 and TRBJ2-1, the full variable domain reads GAGVSQSPSNKVTEKGKDVELRCDPISGHTALYWYRQSLGQGLEFLIYFQGNSAPDKSGLPSDRFSAERTGGSVSTLTIQRTQQEDSAVYLCASSLGLLAGGEGNEQFFGPGTRLTVL.

The chain is built from TRBV4-1 and TRBJ2-2, with TRBD2 identical over 9 bases. The CDR3 is 16 residues long. V lost 1 base to trimming and J lost 0 bases; unmatched junction nucleotides: 0. Germline lookup yields CDR1 MGHRA and CDR2 YSYEKL. CDR3 bases: TGCGCCAGCAGCCAAGGACTAGCGGCGAACACCGGGGAGCTGTTTTTT. Its protein product is CASSQGLAANTGELFF.